The subject of this entry is one T cell receptor beta chain. The sample originates from a study of blood T cell repertoires in COVID-19. Study-level information: Donors in the United States, Italy and Spain gave samples during acute or convalescent COVID-19. The analysed material was cDNA or gDNA that came from T cells, B-cell-depleted T cells, or PBMCs.

The V gene lost 7 bases and the J gene lost 2 bases, with 6 bases spanning the gap. The CDR3 covers 10 residues. Germline V CDR1 and CDR2: DFQATT, SNEGSKA (reference sequence). Source study methods: Estimation of nucleated cell counts relied on the amplification of reference gene primers. Clones were read by immunoSEQ multiplex PCR, and TCRdb kept only the in-frame ones, dropping some. D and trimming were read from the DNA, whereas the V and J calls and clone size are those reported in that table. Counted here are 150,000 to 200,000 clones, nearly 90% occurring once; the ten biggest clones make up about 2.1%.

The sequence derives from a young man who had recovered from COVID-19. This chain uses TRBV20-1 with TRBJ2-7, with TRBD2 as a possible D gene (5 bases). The specimen sequenced was peripheral blood. In nucleotides, the CDR3 is TGCAGTGTCGGGACCTACGAGCAGTACTTC. Its translation: CSVGTYEQYF.